The 22 T cell receptor beta chains presented below share a single source sample, sequenced in a study of Ad26.COV2.S vaccination and SARS-CoV-2 variants. Treatment meaning: some 20 received Ad26.COV2.S at low or high dose, single or two shots; several received placebo; per-sample allocation not given. Collection of samples fell on day 63 after the first vaccine or placebo injection. Here immunoSEQ multiplex PCR was the method, and the copy in TCRdb shows in-frame clones only, minus some. This table has roughly 410,000 clones, about 83% appearing once. The starting material was peripheral blood, obtained in a trial of Ad26.COV2.S vaccine versus placebo. Every receptor here comes from a person aged 18-60 years who received the Ad26.COV2.S COVID-19 vaccine or a placebo.

The rearrangement links TRBV6-6 to TRBJ2-6; D is unclear. Germline V gene data show CDR1 as MNHNY and CDR2 as SVGAGI (reference sequence). V was clipped by 8 bases and J by 0 bases, with 11 bases between them. The CDR3 consists of 15 residues. CDR3: CASFYRGSGANVLTF. The CDR3 DNA is TGTGCCAGCTTTTATCGAGGCTCTGGGGCCAACGTCCTGACTTTC.

In this sample, this clone turned up once. The V call is TRBV6-6, the J call TRBJ2-2, with 11 bases matching TRBD1. After removal of 6 bases from V and 6 bases from J, the junction contained 9 bases not matched to a gene. Germline V gene sequence: CDR1 MNHNY, CDR2 SVGAGI (reference sequence). The CDR3 spans 16 residues. CDR3 coding DNA: TGTGCCAGCAGCCACCACGGACAGGGGGCGGCCGGGGAGCTGTTTTTT. This gives the protein CASSHHGQGAAGELFF.

For the CDR3, the DNA is TGTGCCAGCAGCCAAGCCAAGGGGCGGGGGGACAAAGAGACCCAGTACTTC. Translated: CASSQAKGRGDKETQYF. The J gene is TRBJ2-5, the V gene TRBV3-1 (or the pseudogene TRBV3-2), with TRBD2 matching 8 bases. The ends lost 1 base at V and 3 bases at J; junction bases unmatched: 10. The CDR3 has 17 residues. Germline CDR1 LGHDT, CDR2 YNNKEL (reference sequence).

The V and J genes are TRBV15 and TRBJ2-3; D gene unclear. V lost 1 base, J lost 5 bases, and 4 bases lay in between. The CDR3 extends over 12 amino acids. The germline gives CDR1 LNHNV, CDR2 YYDKDF (reference sequence). CDR3 nucleotide sequence: TGTGCCACCAGCAGAGGGGGAGATACGCAGTATTTT. Translated: CATSRGGDTQYF.

This clone was detected a few times. This rearrangement joins TRBV7-9 to TRBJ2-1; D is unclear. CDR3 length: 13 residues. Germline-derived CDR1 and CDR2 are SEHNR and FQNEAQ (reference sequence). V lost 5 bases to trimming and J lost 8 bases, with 13 bases between them. In DNA, the CDR3 is TGTGCCAGCAGCACACTCTCGGGCCATGAGCAGTTCTTC. Encoded protein: CASSTLSGHEQFF.

The chain couples TRBV19 to TRBJ2-1; 9 bases are a match to TRBD2. Germline V CDR1 and CDR2: LNHDA, SQIVND (reference sequence). The CDR3 is 16 residues long. After removal of 1 base from V and 7 bases from J, the junction contained 8 bases not matched to a gene. The CDR3 DNA reads TGTGCCAGTAGTATAGCCCGCGGGAGGGCCAGTAATGAGCAGTTCTTC. Amino acids: CASSIARGRASNEQFF. The full variable domain, its missing parts supplied by reference TRBV19 and TRBJ2-1, is DGGITQSPKYLFRKEGQNVTLSCEQNLNHDAMYWYRQDPGQGLRLIYYSQIVNDFQKGDIAEGYSVSREKKESFPLTVTSAQKNPTAFYLCASSIARGRASNEQFFGPGTRLTVL.

The chain is built from TRBV7-2 and TRBJ1-2, with D possibly TRBD1 on 5 matching bases. Germline CDR1 is SGHTA and CDR2 is FQGNSA. V gave up 6 bases and J gave up 6 bases, with 14 bases separating them. This CDR3 comprises 13 residues. CDR3 in DNA: TGTGCCAGCAGTTTCGGGGGAACACATGGCTACACCTTC. Its translation: CASSFGGTHGYTF.

This chain joins TRBV18 and TRBJ1-4; D gene uncertain. This CDR3 contains 16 residues. Trimming removed 3 bases from V and 0 bases from J, with 11 bases in between. Germline CDR1 reads KGHSH; CDR2 reads LQKENI. The DNA of the CDR3 is TGTGCCAGCTCACCGTCGACCTGGGCAACTAATGAAAAACTGTTTTTT. This encodes CASSPSTWATNEKLFF.

The table lists this clone with a few counts. J is TRBJ1-1 and V is TRBV2; unclear D gene. In germline, CDR1 is SNHLY, CDR2 FYNNEI. Trimming pared 10 bases from V and 6 bases from J, leaving 18 bases between. This CDR3 spans 13 amino acids. The DNA for the CDR3 is TGTGCCACCTCAGATAGGGAGGGAGCTGAAGCTTTCTTT. Its translation: CATSDREGAEAFF.

The rearrangement links TRBV12-3 or TRBV12-4 to TRBJ1-1; D ambiguous. V lost 6 bases and J lost 6, with 8 bases in between. CDR3 length equals 11 residues. CDR3 residues: CASSLGPEAFF. The CDR3 nucleotides read TGTGCCAGCAGCCTTGGGCCTGAAGCTTTCTTT.

The chain joins TRBV11-3 to TRBJ1-2, with D possibly being TRBD1 (5 bases). Trimming took 5 bases from V and 7 from J, leaving 11 bases between them. The CDR3 has 12 residues. Germline V gene data show CDR1 as SGHNT and CDR2 as YENEEA. CDR3 amino acids: CASSLGGSGYTF. The CDR3 DNA follows: TGTGCCAGCAGCCTGGGGGGGTCTGGCTACACCTTC.

V is TRBV27 and J is TRBJ1-1; possible D gene TRBD1, 5 bases. V lost 7 bases, J lost 0 bases, and 15 bases lay in between. CDR3 length: 15 residues. CDR1 is MNHEY, CDR2 SMNVEV, per germline (reference sequence). The CDR3 nucleotides are TGTGCCAGCACCCGCAACAGACAGATGAACACTGAAGCTTTCTTT. Its translation is CASTRNRQMNTEAFF.

J is TRBJ1-1 and V is TRBV7-6; 8 nucleotides agree with TRBD1. V lost 5 bases, J lost 4 bases, and 12 bases stayed unmatched. The CDR3 contains 16 residues. The germline gives CDR1 SGHVS, CDR2 FNYEAQ. CDR3 in DNA: TGTGCCAGCAGCGCGCGGACAGGGTTCCGGGGCACTGAAGCTTTCTTT. This translates into CASSARTGFRGTEAFF.

The chain combines TRBV7-3 with TRBJ1-1, with D possibly being TRBD1 (6 bases). CDR3 length equals 14 residues. V was trimmed by 3 bases and J by 0 bases, leaving 8 bases between them. The germline V gene has CDR1 SGHTA and CDR2 FQGTGA. The CDR3 DNA reads TGTGCCAGCAGCTTGCAGGGGATGAACACTGAAGCTTTCTTT. As protein: CASSLQGMNTEAFF. Full variable domain (remainder filled in from reference TRBV7-3 and TRBJ1-1): GAGVSQTPSNKVTEKGKYVELRCDPISGHTALYWYRQSLGQGPEFLIYFQGTGAADDSGLPNDRFFAVRPEGSVSTLKIQRTERGDSAVYLCASSLQGMNTEAFFGQGTRLTVV.

The rearrangement links TRBV12-3 or TRBV12-4 to TRBJ2-7, with TRBD1 as a possible D gene (5 bases). V was pared by 4 bases and J by 4 bases, with 11 bases between. The CDR3 is 13 amino acids. CDR3 residues: CASSSPDSYEQYF. In DNA form, the CDR3 reads TGTGCCAGCAGTTCCCCCGACAGTTACGAGCAGTACTTC.

The chain links TRBV7-9 to TRBJ2-7; TRBD1 matches 10 bases. V was pared by 6 bases and J by 6 bases, with 8 bases of the junction left unmatched. CDR3 length: 14 amino acids. Germline lookup yields CDR1 SEHNR and CDR2 FQNEAQ (reference sequence). The CDR3 DNA reads as TGTGCCAGCAGTCAGGGACAGGGGTTGGGCGAGCAGTACTTC. Translated: CASSQGQGLGEQYF.

The V gene is TRBV24-1, the J gene TRBJ2-1; 15 nucleotides line up with TRBD2. Germline loops: CDR1 KGHDR, CDR2 SFDVKD. The CDR3 has 15 amino acids. V shed 3 bases and J 7 bases; nucleotides not matched to a gene: 0. The CDR3 reads CATSDGTSGRNEQFF. The DNA of the CDR3 is TGTGCCACCAGTGATGGGACTAGCGGGAGGAATGAGCAGTTCTTC.

V is TRBV25-1 and J is TRBJ1-2; 9 bases align to TRBD1. The CDR3 has 15 residues. V trimming: 7 bases; J trimming: 7 bases; junction bases outside the gene matches: 13. The germline CDR1 and CDR2 sequences are MGHDK and SYGVNS. The CDR3 sequence: CASTPLGQGLSGYTF. CDR3 coding DNA: TGTGCCAGCACCCCCCTGGGACAGGGCCTTTCTGGCTACACCTTC.

The chain is built from TRBV6-4 and TRBJ2-5; 9 bases are a match to TRBD2. The germline V gene encodes CDR1 MRHNA and CDR2 SNTAGT. This CDR3 spans 13 amino acids. The V gene end was trimmed by 2 bases and the J gene end by 7 bases; junction bases not matched to a gene: 2. CDR3 in DNA: TGTGCCAGCAGTGACCAAGCGGGGGGGACCCAGTACTTC. It is translated as CASSDQAGGTQYF.

This chain uses TRBV7-8 with TRBJ2-1; maybe TRBD2 (6 bases). The CDR3 runs to 16 residues. CDR1 and CDR2 from the germline V gene are SGHVS and FQNEAQ. Deletions cut 5 bases from V and 6 bases from J, with 20 bases between. The CDR3 DNA sequence: TGTGCCAGCAGCCCTACCCGGGGGACTTCACTCAATGAGCAGTTCTTC. Translation gives CASSPTRGTSLNEQFF.

This rearrangement joins TRBV5-6 to TRBJ2-7; possible D gene TRBD2, 5 bases. Germline V gene sequence: CDR1 SGHDT, CDR2 YYEEEE. V shed 2 bases and J shed 4 bases, with 13 bases lying between them. CDR3 size: 14 residues. This CDR3 reads CASSFYTREYEQYF. In nucleotides, the CDR3 is TGTGCCAGCAGCTTCTATACTAGGGAATACGAGCAGTACTTC. Supplemented by reference TRBV5-6 and TRBJ2-7, the full variable domain reads DAGVTQSPTHLIKTRGQQVTLRCSPKSGHDTVSWYQQALGQGPQFIFQYYEEEERQRGNFPDRFSGHQFPNYSSELNVNALLLGDSALYLCASSFYTREYEQYFGPGTRLTVT.

This chain uses TRBV6-1 with TRBJ1-2; D unresolved. CDR3 length: 14 residues. V was cut by 0 bases and J by 3 bases, with 8 bases left in between. Germline CDR1 is MNHNS and CDR2 is SASEGT. CDR3 sequence reads: CASSEASTYYGYTF. The DNA for the CDR3 is TGTGCCAGCAGTGAAGCTTCTACGTACTATGGCTACACCTTC.